The rows below give T cell receptor beta chains drawn from one sample of a study of blood T cell repertoires in COVID-19. The method was immunoSEQ multiplex PCR; TCRdb's version includes in-frame clones alone and lacks a portion of them. This sample has some 260,000 clones, with approximately 90% found just once. Sequencing used peripheral blood. The receptors originated from a woman aged 30 to 39 with COVID-19, enrolled during active disease. Each CDR3 is given with its conserved first and last residue. The order of the fields is clone size, CDR3 length, V gene, J gene, D gene, CDR3 DNA, CDR3 protein. A D gene is named only where the DNA matches it firmly. The listing skips clone size in some rows; elsewhere it reads once, few, many or a size class.

NA,14,TRBV28,TRBJ1-5,TRBD1,TGTGCCAGCAGTTTAGGACAGGGGAGTCAGCCCCAGCATTTT,CASSLGQGSQPQHF
once,15,TRBV9,TRBJ2-3,TRBD2,TGTGCCAGTTCCTGGACTAGCGGTCCCACAGATACGCAGTATTTT,CASSWTSGPTDTQYF
once,14,TRBV7-9,TRBJ2-7,TRBD1,TGTGCCAGCAGCCCCCCGGGACAGGGTTACGAGCAGTACTTC,CASSPPGQGYEQYF
NA,14,TRBV14,TRBJ2-7,TRBD2,TGTGCCAGCAGCCAAGGGGCCGGGGGGAGCGAGCAGTACTTC,CASSQGAGGSEQYF
NA,13,TRBV28,TRBJ2-5,NA,TGTGCCAGCAGAGGCGGAAACCAAGAGACCCAGTACTTC,CASRGGNQETQYF
NA,14,TRBV10-2,TRBJ2-2,NA,TGCGCCAGCAGTGACCGGGGGAACACCGGGGAGCTGTTTTTT,CASSDRGNTGELFF
few,15,TRBV6-5,TRBJ1-1,TRBD1,TGTGCCAGCACATTACTAAGAACCGGGACAGGAATTATGTTCTTT,CASTLLRTGTGIMFF
NA,11,TRBV5-4,TRBJ1-1,NA,TGTGCCAGCATAACCGGGGGTAAAGCTTTCTTT,CASITGGKAFF
NA,14,TRBV5-1,TRBJ2-3,NA,TGCGCCAGCCTCCCCGACAGTAGCACAGATACGCAGTATTTT,CASLPDSSTDTQYF
NA,14,TRBV13,TRBJ2-5,NA,TGTGCCAGCAGCTTTTGGACTACTCACGGGACCCAGTACTTC,CASSFWTTHGTQYF
NA,13,TRBV6-5,TRBJ1-1,NA,TGTGCCAGCAGTCGCGGGGGCGTCACTGAAGCTTTCTTT,CASSRGGVTEAFF
once,16,TRBV6-6,TRBJ2-2,TRBD1,TGTGCCAGCAGTGCGACAGGGGGCATCGACACCGGGGAGCTGTTTTTT,CASSATGGIDTGELFF
NA,15,TRBV5-4,TRBJ2-2,TRBD2,TGTGCCAGCAGCTCGCTAGCGGGAGGGCCCGGGGAGCTGTTTTTT,CASSSLAGGPGELFF
few,14,TRBV10-1,TRBJ2-1,TRBD1,TGCGCCAGCAGTGAGTCGGGACAGTACAATGAGCAGTTCTTC,CASSESGQYNEQFF
NA,15,TRBV6-5,TRBJ1-5,TRBD1,TGTGCCAGCAGTTACTCGGGACAGGTCAATCAGCCCCAGCATTTT,CASSYSGQVNQPQHF
NA,14,TRBV6-6,TRBJ2-3,NA,TGTGCCAGCAGTTACTCGGAGAGCACAGATACGCAGTATTTT,CASSYSESTDTQYF
NA,14,TRBV10-3,TRBJ2-3,TRBD2,TGTGCCATCAGTCGGGAGGGGGGGTCAGATACGCAGTATTTT,CAISREGGSDTQYF
NA,15,TRBV7-7,TRBJ1-4,TRBD1,TGTGCTAGCAGCCGCGGACAGGCAATTAATGAAAAACTGTTTTTT,CASSRGQAINEKLFF
NA,16,TRBV18,TRBJ2-1,TRBD2,TGTGCCAGCTCAGACTCTAGCGGGAACACCTACAATGAGCAGTTCTTC,CASSDSSGNTYNEQFF
NA,16,TRBV6-2/TRBV6-3,TRBJ2-3,TRBD2,TGTGCCAGCAGTTATTCCGCGGGACTACAGACAGATACGCAGTATTTT,CASSYSAGLQTDTQYF
once,14,TRBV19,TRBJ1-2,NA,TGTGCCAGTAGTATCGGGGGGCTCGGCTATGGCTACACCTTC,CASSIGGLGYGYTF
NA,15,TRBV19,TRBJ2-1,TRBD1,TGTGCCAGTAGCGTCGACAGGGAATCCTACAATGAGCAGTTCTTC,CASSVDRESYNEQFF
NA,16,TRBV9,TRBJ2-5,NA,TGTGCCAGCAGCGTATCCCTGGGCAGTGCAAAAGAGACCCAGTACTTC,CASSVSLGSAKETQYF
NA,13,TRBV6-2/TRBV6-3,TRBJ2-1,TRBD2,TGTGCCAGCAGTTACCATACTAGCGGGAGGCAGTTCTTC,CASSYHTSGRQFF
NA,15,TRBV6-2/TRBV6-3,TRBJ1-5,NA,TGTGCCAGCAGTTTTTGGGTCAGCGTCGATCAGCCCCAGCATTTT,CASSFWVSVDQPQHF
once,18,TRBV4-1,TRBJ1-2,TRBD1,TGCGCCAGCAGCCAAGATACCGTTTCTGGACAGGTTAACTATGGCTACACCTTC,CASSQDTVSGQVNYGYTF
NA,15,TRBV19,TRBJ1-2,NA,TGTGCCAGTTGGGGCGAACGGGACTCCCACTATGGCTACACCTTC,CASWGERDSHYGYTF
NA,13,TRBV6-5,TRBJ2-2,TRBD1,TGTGCCAGTCGACAGGGGAACACCGGGGAGCTGTTTTTT,CASRQGNTGELFF
NA,11,TRBV29-1,TRBJ1-2,NA,TGCTCCGCCGCGTTGAACTATGGCTACACCTTC,CSAALNYGYTF
NA,19,TRBV24-1,TRBJ2-3,TRBD2,TGTGCCACCAGTGATACCGGGACTAGCGGGGGGATCGGCACAGATACGCAGTATTTT,CATSDTGTSGGIGTDTQYF
NA,14,TRBV7-2,TRBJ2-3,NA,TGTGCCAGCAGCTTTAGAGAGTATGCAGATACGCAGTATTTT,CASSFREYADTQYF
NA,15,TRBV4-3,TRBJ2-4,NA,TGCGCCAGCAGCCAAGATCCGGGGGGCCCTAACATTCAGTACTTC,CASSQDPGGPNIQYF
NA,17,TRBV10-3,TRBJ2-5,NA,TGTGCCATCAGTGAAATTGGGGGAGGCCCCGTGGGAGAGACCCAGTACTTC,CAISEIGGGPVGETQYF
NA,12,TRBV12-3/TRBV12-4,TRBJ2-5,NA,TGTGCCACGAGCGGGCCGTTGGGGACCCAGTACTTC,CATSGPLGTQYF
once,14,TRBV27,TRBJ2-3,NA,TGTGCCAGCCGATTAGCGCCTTACACAGATACGCAGTATTTT,CASRLAPYTDTQYF
NA,16,TRBV11-2,TRBJ2-3,TRBD2,TGTGCCAGCAGCTTAGATCCGGCGGGGGGCACAGATACGCAGTATTTT,CASSLDPAGGTDTQYF
NA,13,TRBV2,TRBJ1-1,TRBD1,TGTGCCAGCAGAGGGACAGCGGCACCACCTGCTTTCTTT,CASRGTAAPPAFF